The entry that follows covers one T cell receptor (beta chain) sequence. These data belong to a study of blood T cell repertoires in COVID-19. Study overall: COVID-19 samples from acute and convalescent phases originated in the United States, Italy and Spain. Nucleic acid was either cDNA or gDNA, and it came from T cells, B-cell-depleted T cells, or PBMCs.

In the source study's methods: For nucleated cells, counts were estimated from reference gene primer amplification. The method was immunoSEQ multiplex PCR; TCRdb's version includes in-frame clones alone and lacks a portion of them. V and J calls and clone size are given by that table; D and trimming were obtained from the DNA. The sample contains some 210,000 clones, approximately 81% of which appear only once. This CDR3 is 16 amino acids long. CDR1 is PRHDT, CDR2 FYEKMQ, per germline (reference sequence). V shed 5 bases and J 8 bases; nucleotides not matched to a gene: 14. The V and J genes are TRBV13 and TRBJ2-2; 7 nucleotides match TRBD2. The sample comprised peripheral blood. This receptor was identified in a human donor in a cohort sampled during active COVID-19. The CDR3 is CASSPPPSGITGELFF. The CDR3 coding sequence is TGTGCCAGCAGCCCGCCCCCTAGCGGAATAACTGGGGAGCTGTTTTTT.